These T cell receptor beta chains were read from a single sample in a study of monozygotic twins with inflammatory bowel disease. After re-calling the 5' RACE reads, TCRdb lists one entry per CDR3 protein, DNA absent. This sample contains about 170,000 distinct CDR3 sequences. Input material: blood. The origin of the receptors is a human donor with ulcerative colitis or Crohn's disease, or a healthy co-twin of an affected twin (not recorded which). CDR3s include the opening cysteine and the closing phenylalanine or tryptophan.

TRBV12-3/TRBV12-4	TRBJ2-2	CASSLSGATGELFF
TRBV11-2	TRBJ2-1	CASSLLTYEQFF
TRBV5-4	TRBJ1-6	CAIGRLNSPLHF
TRBV20-1	TRBJ2-7	CSATRDRVSEQYF
TRBV5-1	TRBJ2-7	CASSLGPRENYEQYF
TRBV5-1	TRBJ2-7	CASSQGLAGEAYEQYF
TRBV5-1	TRBJ2-3	CASSEPGGGTQYF
TRBV7-9	TRBJ2-3	CASSLGLTSGIGDTQYF
TRBV5-1	TRBJ2-2	CASSFTGITGELFF
TRBV4-3	TRBJ2-1	CASSWTSGRAPEQFF
TRBV28	TRBJ2-6	CASRGRGGRLGANVLTF
TRBV4-1	TRBJ2-1	CASSQEVSGPYNEQFF
TRBV28	TRBJ1-1	CASKGTGGNTEAFF
TRBV11-2	TRBJ2-5	CASSFRLGGDGETQYF
TRBV3-1	TRBJ1-2	CASSQDIVLRGYTF
TRBV12-3/TRBV12-4	TRBJ2-1	CASSPPSGGTTPHNEQFF
TRBV5-1	TRBJ2-2	CASSLSPNTGELFF
TRBV18	TRBJ1-1	CASSPVKTGFYEAFF
TRBV18	TRBJ2-1	CASSPQGTSVGGNEQFF
TRBV9	TRBJ1-2	CASSVVWGSGYTF
TRBV6-5	TRBJ1-2	CASSPRQGRGYTF
TRBV12-3/TRBV12-4	TRBJ2-7	CASSSLAGGVDEQYF
TRBV9	TRBJ2-1	CASSPAGTSYNEQFF
TRBV19	TRBJ1-1	CASSTLRVRDTEAFF
TRBV5-1	TRBJ2-7	CASSSGTSGAYEQYF
TRBV5-6	TRBJ2-7	CASSLPTGPYEQYF
TRBV5-4	TRBJ2-3	CASSLDPSGSTDTQYF
TRBV4-2	TRBJ2-5	CASSQEVGGSRQETQYF